This T cell receptor (beta chain) was sequenced during a study of blood T cell repertoires in COVID-19. About the study: Specimens from acute and convalescent COVID-19 originated in the United States, Italy and Spain.

The junction had 7 bases not matched to a gene; V was cut back by 7 bases and J by 6 bases. Germline CDR1 SNHLY, CDR2 FYNNEI. This CDR3 region has 14 residues. The assay was immunoSEQ multiplex PCR, and TCRdb's table has in-frame clones only and misses some. The sample consists of about 120,000 clones, less than 90% of them appearing once. The TCR comes from a man in his 70s with acute or convalescent COVID-19. Sequences were obtained from peripheral blood. The chain uses TRBV2 and TRBJ2-1, with 9 bases identical to TRBD2. The CDR3 DNA sequence: TGTGCCAGCAAGCCGGGACTAGCCCCCAATGAGCAGTTCTTC. It translates to CASKPGLAPNEQFF.